The T cell receptor beta chain under discussion was sequenced for a study of Graves' ophthalmopathy and Graves' hyperthyroidism. General study points: The model's prediction of ophthalmopathy progression had 70.59% sensitivity and approximately 72% specificity. Using 13 signatures, a model distinguished ophthalmopathy from stable hyperthyroidism, reaching around 87% sensitivity and about 81% specificity. The authors also found most expanded thyroid clonotypes above 0.001 frequency in blood.

TCR beta CDR3 regions were amplified from RNA transcripts. First-round RT-PCR with HTBI primers preceded a second-round multiplex PCR. TCRdb reprocessed the multiplex PCR reads with MiXCR, giving one entry per CDR3 protein. This table has around 520,000 distinct CDR3 sequences, 35% to 40% appearing once. The table lists this clonotype with many counts. Its antigen is as yet unknown. This CDR3 contains 13 residues. With 6 bases removed from V and 3 bases from J, the gap between germline ends came to 11 bases. This TCR was sampled from an adult man with Graves' hyperthyroidism. The sequencing input was peripheral blood or thyroid tissue (not recorded which). The chain couples TRBV12-3 or TRBV12-4 to TRBJ1-2; D is unresolved. The CDR3 is CASSQTVYYGYTF. The DNA of the CDR3 is TGTGCCAGCAGCCAGACCGTGTACTATGGCTACACCTTC.